This record concerns one T cell receptor (beta chain) sequence. Its specificity is unknown. The sample belongs to a study of T cell repertoires in cytomegalovirus infection. Study background: In the study, CMV epitopes included recently identified HLA-C-restricted and well-studied HLA-B-restricted ones. CMV infection plus the matching HLA type was flagged by public TCR beta signatures. Study conclusions and caveats: Accumulated public TCR beta family frequency recognized individuals carrying CMV together with the relevant HLA. Ex vivo, HLA-C-restricted CMV-specific TCR beta clonotypes prevailed over the rest of the response.

CDR1 is MNHNS and CDR2 is SASEGT in the germline V gene. V was pared by 6 bases and J by 11 bases, with 14 bases between. The length of the CDR3 is 12 residues. Via MiXCR, TCRdb re-called the reads, giving one row per CDR3 protein. The table includes roughly 310,000 distinct CDR3 sequences, almost 30% detected once. The rearrangement uses TRBV6-1 and TRBJ2-1; the D gene could be TRBD1 or TRBD2 (5 bases each). The clonotype originates from a human donor in good health (CMV status not recorded). Some clones in this sample may be carry-over from other donors' samples. The starting material was cultured PBMCs, obtained from culture after CMV antigen stimulation. CDR3 residues: CASRPPKGQQFF. CDR3 sequence (DNA): TGTGCCAGCAGACCACCTAAGGGACAGCAGTTCTTC.